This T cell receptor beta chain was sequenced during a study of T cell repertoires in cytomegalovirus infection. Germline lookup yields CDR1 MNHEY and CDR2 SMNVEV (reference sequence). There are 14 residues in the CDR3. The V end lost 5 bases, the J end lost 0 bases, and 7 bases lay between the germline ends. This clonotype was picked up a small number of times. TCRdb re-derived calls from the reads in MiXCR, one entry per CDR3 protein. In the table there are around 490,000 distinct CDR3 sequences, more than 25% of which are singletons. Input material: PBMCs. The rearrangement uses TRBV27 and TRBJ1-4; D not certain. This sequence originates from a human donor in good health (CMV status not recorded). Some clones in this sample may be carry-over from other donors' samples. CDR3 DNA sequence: TGTGCCAGCAGTGGAACAGCAACTAATGAAAAACTGTTTTTT. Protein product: CASSGTATNEKLFF.